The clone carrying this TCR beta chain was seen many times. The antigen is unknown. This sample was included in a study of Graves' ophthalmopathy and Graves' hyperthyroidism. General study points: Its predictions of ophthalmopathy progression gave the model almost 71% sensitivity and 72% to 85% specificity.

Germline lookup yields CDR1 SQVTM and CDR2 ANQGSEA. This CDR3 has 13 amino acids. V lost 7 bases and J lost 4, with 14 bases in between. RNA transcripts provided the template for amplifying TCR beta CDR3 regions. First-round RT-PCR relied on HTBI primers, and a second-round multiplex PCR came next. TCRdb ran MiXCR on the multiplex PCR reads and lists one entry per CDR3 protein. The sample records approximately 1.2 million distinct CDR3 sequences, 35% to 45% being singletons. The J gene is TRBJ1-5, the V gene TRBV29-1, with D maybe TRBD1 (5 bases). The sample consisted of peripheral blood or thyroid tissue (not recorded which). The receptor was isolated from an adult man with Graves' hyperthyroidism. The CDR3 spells CSAQTDRNQPQHF. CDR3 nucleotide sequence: TGCAGCGCCCAAACCGACAGAAATCAGCCCCAGCATTTT.